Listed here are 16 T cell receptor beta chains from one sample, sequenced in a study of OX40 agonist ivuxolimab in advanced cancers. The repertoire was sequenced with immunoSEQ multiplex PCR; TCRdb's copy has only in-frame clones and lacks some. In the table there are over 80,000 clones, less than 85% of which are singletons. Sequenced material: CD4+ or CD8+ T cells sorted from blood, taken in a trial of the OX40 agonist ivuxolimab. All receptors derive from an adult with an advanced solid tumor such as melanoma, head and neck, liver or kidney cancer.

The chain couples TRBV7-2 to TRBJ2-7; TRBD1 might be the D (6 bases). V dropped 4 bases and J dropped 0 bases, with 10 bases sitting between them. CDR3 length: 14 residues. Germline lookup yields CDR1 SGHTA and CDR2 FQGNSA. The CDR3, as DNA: TGTGCCAGCAGCTACGGACAGAGCTCCTACGAGCAGTACTTC. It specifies CASSYGQSSYEQYF.

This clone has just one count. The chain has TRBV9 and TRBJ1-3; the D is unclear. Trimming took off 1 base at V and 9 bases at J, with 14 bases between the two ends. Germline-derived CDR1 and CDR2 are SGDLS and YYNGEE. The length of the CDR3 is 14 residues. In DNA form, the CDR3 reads TGTGCCAGCAGCGTATTGAGCCAAGAAGGCACCATATATTTT. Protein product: CASSVLSQEGTIYF. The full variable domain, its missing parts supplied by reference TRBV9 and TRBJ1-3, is DSGVTQTPKHLITATGQRVTLRCSPRSGDLSVYWYQQSLDQGLQFLIQYYNGEERAKGNILERFSAQQFPDLHSELNLSSLELGDSALYFCASSVLSQEGTIYFGEGSWLTVV.

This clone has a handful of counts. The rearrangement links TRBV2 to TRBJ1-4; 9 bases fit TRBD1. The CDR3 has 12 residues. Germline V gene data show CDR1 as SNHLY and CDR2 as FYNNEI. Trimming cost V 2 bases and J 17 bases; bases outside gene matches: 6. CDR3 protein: CASSETRDRVFF. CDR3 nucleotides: TGTGCCAGCAGTGAAACCCGGGACAGGGTATTTTTT. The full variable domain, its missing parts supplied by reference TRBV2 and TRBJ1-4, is EPEVTQTPSHQVTQMGQEVILRCVPISNHLYFYWYRQILGQKVEFLVSFYNNEISEKSEIFDDQFSVERPDGSNFTLKIRSTKLEDSAMYFCASSETRDRVFFGSGTQLSVL.

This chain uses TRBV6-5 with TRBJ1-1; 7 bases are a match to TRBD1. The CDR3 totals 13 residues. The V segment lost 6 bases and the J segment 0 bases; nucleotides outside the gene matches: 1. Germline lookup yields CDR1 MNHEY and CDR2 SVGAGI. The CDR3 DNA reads TGTGCCAGCAGGACAGGGTTGAACACTGAAGCTTTCTTT. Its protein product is CASRTGLNTEAFF.

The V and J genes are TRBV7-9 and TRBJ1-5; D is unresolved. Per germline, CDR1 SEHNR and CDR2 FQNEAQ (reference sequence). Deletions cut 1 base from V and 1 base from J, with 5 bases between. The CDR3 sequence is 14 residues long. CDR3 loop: CASSLEGSNQPQHF. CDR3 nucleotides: TGTGCCAGCAGCTTAGAAGGCAGCAATCAGCCCCAGCATTTT.

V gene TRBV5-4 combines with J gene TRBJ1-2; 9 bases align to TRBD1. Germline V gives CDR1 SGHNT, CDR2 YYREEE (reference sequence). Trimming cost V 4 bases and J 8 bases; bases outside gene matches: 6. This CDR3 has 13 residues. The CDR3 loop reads CASSPGQGRGYTF. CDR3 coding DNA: TGTGCCAGCAGCCCAGGACAGGGGAGGGGCTACACCTTC.

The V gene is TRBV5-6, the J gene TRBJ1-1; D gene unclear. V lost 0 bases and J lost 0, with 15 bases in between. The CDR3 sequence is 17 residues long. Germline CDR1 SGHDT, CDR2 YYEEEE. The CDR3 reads CASSLAELGGMNTEAFF. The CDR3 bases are TGTGCCAGCAGCTTGGCTGAACTGGGAGGTATGAACACTGAAGCTTTCTTT.

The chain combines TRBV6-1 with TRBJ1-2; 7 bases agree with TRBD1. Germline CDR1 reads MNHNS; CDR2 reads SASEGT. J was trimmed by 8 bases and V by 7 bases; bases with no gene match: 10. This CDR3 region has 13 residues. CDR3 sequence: CASTDQGVEGYTF. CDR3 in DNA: TGTGCCAGCACCGACCAGGGGGTGGAAGGCTACACCTTC.

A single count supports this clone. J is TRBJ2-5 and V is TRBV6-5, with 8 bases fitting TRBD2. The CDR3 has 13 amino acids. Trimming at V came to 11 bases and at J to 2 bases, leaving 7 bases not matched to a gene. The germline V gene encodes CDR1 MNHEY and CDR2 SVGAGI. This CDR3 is CALGGGQQETQYF. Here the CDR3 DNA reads TGTGCCCTCGGGGGGGGCCAACAAGAGACCCAGTACTTC.

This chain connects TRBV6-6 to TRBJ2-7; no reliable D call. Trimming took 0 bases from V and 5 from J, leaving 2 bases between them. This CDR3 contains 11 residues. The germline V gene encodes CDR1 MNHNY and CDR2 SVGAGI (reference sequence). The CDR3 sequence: CASSYSHEQYF. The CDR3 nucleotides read TGTGCCAGCAGTTACTCGCACGAGCAGTACTTC.

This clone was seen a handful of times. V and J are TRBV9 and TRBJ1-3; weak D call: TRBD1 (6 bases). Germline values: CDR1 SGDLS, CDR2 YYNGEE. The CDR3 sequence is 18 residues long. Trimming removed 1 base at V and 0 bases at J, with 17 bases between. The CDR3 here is CASSVMGHPPYSGNTIYF. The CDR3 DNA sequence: TGTGCCAGCAGCGTAATGGGACACCCACCTTACTCTGGAAACACCATATATTTT.

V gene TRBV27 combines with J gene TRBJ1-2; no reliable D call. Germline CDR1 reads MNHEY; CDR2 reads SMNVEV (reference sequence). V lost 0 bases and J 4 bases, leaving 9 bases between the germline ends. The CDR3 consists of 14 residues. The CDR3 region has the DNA TGTGCCAGCAGTTTATCGGCGGTAGGCTATGGCTACACCTTC. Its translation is CASSLSAVGYGYTF.

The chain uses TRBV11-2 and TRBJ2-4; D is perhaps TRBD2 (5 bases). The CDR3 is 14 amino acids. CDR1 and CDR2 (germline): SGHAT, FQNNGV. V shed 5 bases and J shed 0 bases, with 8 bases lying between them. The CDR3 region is CASSRGLAKNIQYF. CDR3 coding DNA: TGTGCCAGCAGCCGCGGGCTAGCCAAAAACATTCAGTACTTC.

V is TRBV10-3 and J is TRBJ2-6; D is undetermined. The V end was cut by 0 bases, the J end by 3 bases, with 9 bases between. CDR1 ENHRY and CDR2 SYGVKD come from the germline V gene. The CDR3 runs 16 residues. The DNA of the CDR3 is TGTGCCATCAGTGAGTCAGGGAAGAGTGGGGCCAACGTCCTGACTTTC. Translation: CAISESGKSGANVLTF.

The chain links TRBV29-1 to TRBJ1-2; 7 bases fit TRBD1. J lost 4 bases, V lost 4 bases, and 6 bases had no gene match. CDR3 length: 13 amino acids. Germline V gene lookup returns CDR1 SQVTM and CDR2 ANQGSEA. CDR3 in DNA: TGCAGCGTTGGGACAGGAGAATCCTATGGCTACACCTTC. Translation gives CSVGTGESYGYTF.

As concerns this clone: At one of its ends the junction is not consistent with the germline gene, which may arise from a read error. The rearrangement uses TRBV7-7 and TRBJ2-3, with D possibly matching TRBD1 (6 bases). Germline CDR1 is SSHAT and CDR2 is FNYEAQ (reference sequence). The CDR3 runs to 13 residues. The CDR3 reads CASSLGDIDTQYF. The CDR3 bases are TGTGCTAGCAGCTTGGGGGACATAGATACGCAGTATTTT.